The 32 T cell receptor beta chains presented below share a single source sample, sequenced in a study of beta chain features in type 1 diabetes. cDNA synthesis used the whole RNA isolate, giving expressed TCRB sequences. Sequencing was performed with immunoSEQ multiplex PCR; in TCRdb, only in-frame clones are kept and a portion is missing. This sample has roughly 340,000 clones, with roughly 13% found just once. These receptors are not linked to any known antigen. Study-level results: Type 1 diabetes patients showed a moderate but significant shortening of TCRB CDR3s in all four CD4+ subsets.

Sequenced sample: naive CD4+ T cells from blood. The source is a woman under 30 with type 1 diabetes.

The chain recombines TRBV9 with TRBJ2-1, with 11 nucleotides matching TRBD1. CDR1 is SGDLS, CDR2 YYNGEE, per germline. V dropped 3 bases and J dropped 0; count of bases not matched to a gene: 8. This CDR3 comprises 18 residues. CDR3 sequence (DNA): TGTGCCAGCAGCGCAGGACAGGGGGCTAAAAGCTCCTACAATGAGCAGTTCTTC. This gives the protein CASSAGQGAKSSYNEQFF.

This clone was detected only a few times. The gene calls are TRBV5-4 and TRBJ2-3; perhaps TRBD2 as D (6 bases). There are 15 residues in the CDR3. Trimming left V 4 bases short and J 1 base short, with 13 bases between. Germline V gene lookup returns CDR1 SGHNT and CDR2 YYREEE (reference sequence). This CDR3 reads CASSLRGTGTDTQYF. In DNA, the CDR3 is TGTGCCAGCAGCCTCCGGGGGACCGGCACAGATACGCAGTATTTT.

The CDR3 sequence is CASSSIWPGETQYF. CDR3 bases: TGTGCCAGCAGCTCAATTTGGCCTGGCGAGACCCAGTACTTC. V gene TRBV7-9 combines with J gene TRBJ2-5; D call uncertain. This CDR3 region has 14 residues. Germline V gene data show CDR1 as SEHNR and CDR2 as FQNEAQ (reference sequence). The V end was cut by 4 bases, the J end by 5 bases, with 14 bases between.

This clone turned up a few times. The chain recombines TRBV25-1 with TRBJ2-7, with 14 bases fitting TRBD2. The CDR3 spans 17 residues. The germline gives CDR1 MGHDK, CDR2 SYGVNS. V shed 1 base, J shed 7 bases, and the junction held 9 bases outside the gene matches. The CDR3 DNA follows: TGTGCCAGCAGTGAATCCGGGACTAGCGGGAGCTTGGGTGAGCAGTACGTC. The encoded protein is CASSESGTSGSLGEQYV.

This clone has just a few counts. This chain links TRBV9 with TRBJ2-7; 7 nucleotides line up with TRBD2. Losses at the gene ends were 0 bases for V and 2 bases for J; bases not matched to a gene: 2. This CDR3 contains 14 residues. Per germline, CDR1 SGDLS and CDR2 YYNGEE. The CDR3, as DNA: TGTGCCAGCAGCGTAGACGGGGGGACCTACGAGCAGTACTTC. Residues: CASSVDGGTYEQYF.

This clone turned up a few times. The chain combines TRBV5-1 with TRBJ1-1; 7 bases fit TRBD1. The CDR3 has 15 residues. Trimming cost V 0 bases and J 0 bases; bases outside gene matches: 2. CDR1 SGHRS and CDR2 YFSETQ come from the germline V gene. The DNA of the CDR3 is TGCGCCAGCAGCTTGGGGACAGGTCTGAACACTGAAGCTTTCTTT. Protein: CASSLGTGLNTEAFF.

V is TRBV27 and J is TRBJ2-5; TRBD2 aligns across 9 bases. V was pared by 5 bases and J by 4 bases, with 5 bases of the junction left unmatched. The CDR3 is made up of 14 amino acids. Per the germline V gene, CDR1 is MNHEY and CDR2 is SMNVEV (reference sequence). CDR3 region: CASSLLAGRETQYF. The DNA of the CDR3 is TGTGCCAGCAGTCTCCTAGCGGGACGAGAGACCCAGTACTTC.

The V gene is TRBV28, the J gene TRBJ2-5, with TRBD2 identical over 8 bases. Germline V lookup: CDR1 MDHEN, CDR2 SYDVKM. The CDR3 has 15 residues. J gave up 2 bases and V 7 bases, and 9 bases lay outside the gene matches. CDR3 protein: CASTTSTSGQETQYF. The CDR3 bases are TGTGCCAGCACTACGAGTACTAGCGGACAAGAGACCCAGTACTTC.

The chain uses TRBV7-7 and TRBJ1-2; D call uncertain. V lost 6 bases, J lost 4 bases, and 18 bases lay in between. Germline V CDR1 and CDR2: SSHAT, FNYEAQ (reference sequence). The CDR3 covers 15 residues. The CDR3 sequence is CASRCGHSPCYGYTF. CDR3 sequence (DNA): TGTGCCAGCAGATGCGGGCATAGCCCCTGCTATGGCTACACCTTC.

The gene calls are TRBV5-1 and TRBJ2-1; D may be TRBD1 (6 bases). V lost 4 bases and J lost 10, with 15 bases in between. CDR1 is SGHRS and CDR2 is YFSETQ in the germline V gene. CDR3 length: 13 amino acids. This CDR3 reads CASSTPGQDEQFF. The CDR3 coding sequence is TGCGCCAGCAGCACGCCGGGACAAGACGAGCAGTTCTTC. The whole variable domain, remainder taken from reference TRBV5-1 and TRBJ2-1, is KAGVTQTPRYLIKTRGQQVTLSCSPISGHRSVSWYQQTPGQGLQFLFEYFSETQRNKGNFPGRFSGRQFSNSRSEMNVSTLELGDSALYLCASSTPGQDEQFFGPGTRLTVL.

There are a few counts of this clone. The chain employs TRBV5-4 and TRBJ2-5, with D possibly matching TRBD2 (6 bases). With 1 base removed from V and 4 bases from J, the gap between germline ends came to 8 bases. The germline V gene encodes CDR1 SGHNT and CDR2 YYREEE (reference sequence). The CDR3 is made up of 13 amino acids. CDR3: CASSLYGGETQYF. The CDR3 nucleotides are TGTGCCAGCAGCTTGTACGGGGGAGAGACCCAGTACTTC.

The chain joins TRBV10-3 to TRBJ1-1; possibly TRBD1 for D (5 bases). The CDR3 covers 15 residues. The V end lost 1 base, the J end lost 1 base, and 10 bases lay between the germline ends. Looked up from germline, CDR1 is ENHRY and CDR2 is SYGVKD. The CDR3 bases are TGTGCCATCAGTGAGTACGACGGGGGGAACACTGAAGCTTTCTTT. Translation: CAISEYDGGNTEAFF.

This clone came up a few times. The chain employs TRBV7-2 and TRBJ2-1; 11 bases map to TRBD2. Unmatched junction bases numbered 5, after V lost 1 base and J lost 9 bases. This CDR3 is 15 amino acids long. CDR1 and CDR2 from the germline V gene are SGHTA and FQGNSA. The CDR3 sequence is CASSLVASGRSEQFF. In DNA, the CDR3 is TGTGCCAGCAGCTTAGTAGCTAGCGGGAGGAGTGAGCAGTTCTTC.

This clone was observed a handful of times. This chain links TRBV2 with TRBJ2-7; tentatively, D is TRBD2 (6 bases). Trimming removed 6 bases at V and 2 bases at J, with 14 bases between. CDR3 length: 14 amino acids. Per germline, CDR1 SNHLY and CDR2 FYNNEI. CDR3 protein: CASSRGTAPYEQYV. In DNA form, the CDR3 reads TGTGCCAGCAGCCGAGGGACTGCTCCCTACGAGCAGTACGTC.

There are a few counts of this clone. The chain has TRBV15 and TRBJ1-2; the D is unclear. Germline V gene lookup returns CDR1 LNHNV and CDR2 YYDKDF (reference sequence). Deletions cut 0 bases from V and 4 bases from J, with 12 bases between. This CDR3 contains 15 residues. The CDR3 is CATSRDLGRTYGYTF. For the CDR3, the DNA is TGTGCCACCAGCAGAGATCTGGGGAGAACCTATGGCTACACCTTC.

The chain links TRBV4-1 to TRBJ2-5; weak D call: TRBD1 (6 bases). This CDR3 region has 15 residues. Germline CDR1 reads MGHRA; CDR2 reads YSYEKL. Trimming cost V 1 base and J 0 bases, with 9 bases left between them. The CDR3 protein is CASSQADSYQETQYF. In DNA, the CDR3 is TGCGCCAGCAGCCAAGCGGACAGCTACCAAGAGACCCAGTACTTC.

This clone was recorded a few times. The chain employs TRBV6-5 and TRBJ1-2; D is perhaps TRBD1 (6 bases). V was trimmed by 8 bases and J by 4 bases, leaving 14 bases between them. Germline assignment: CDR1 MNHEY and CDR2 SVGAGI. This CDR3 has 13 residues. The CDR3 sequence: CASGTRGFYGYTF. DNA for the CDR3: TGTGCCAGCGGAACCAGGGGATTCTATGGCTACACCTTC.

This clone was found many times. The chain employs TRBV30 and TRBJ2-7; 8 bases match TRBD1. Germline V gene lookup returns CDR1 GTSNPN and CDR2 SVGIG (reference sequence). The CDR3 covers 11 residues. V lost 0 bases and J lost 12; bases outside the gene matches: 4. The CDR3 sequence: CAWSVAGTGYF. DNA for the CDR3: TGTGCCTGGAGTGTCGCCGGGACAGGGTACTTC.

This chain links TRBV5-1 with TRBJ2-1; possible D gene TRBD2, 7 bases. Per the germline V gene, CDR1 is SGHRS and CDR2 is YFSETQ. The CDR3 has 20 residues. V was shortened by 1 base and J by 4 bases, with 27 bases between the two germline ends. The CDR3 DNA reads TGCGCCAGCAGCTTGAGGGGGAGGGCCCTCGAGTTGTGGGGGTACAATGAGCAGTTCTTC. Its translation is CASSLRGRALELWGYNEQFF.

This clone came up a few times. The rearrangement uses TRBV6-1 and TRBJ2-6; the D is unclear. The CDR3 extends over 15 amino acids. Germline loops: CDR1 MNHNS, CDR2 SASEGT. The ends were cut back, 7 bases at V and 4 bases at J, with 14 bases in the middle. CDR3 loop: CASTRNSAGANVLTF. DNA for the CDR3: TGTGCCAGCACGAGGAACTCTGCGGGGGCCAACGTCCTGACTTTC.

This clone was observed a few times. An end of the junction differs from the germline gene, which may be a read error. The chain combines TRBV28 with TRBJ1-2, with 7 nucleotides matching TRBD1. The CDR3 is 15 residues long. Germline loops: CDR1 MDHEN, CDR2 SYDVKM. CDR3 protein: CASSSLGDSWGDPAF. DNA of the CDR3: TGTGCCAGCAGTTCACTGGGGGACAGTTGGGGCGACCCTGCCTTC.

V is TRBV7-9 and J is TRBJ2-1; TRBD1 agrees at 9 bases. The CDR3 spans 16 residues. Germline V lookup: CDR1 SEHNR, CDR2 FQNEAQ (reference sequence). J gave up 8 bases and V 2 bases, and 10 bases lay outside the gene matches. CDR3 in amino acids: CASSLLLDRGRDEQFF. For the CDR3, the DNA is TGTGCCAGCAGCTTACTACTGGACAGGGGTCGCGATGAGCAGTTCTTC.

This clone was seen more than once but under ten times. The DNA for the CDR3 is TGTGCCATCAGTGCAACCATACAGGGGACACAAGAGACCCAGTACTTC. Protein sequence: CAISATIQGTQETQYF. The rearrangement links TRBV10-3 to TRBJ2-5, with 7 bases lining up with TRBD1. Germline loops: CDR1 ENHRY, CDR2 SYGVKD. V lost 4 bases and J lost 2; bases outside the gene matches: 10. CDR3 size: 16 residues.

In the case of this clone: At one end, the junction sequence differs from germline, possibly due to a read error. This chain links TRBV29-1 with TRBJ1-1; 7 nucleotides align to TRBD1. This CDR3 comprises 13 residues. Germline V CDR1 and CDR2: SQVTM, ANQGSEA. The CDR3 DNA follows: TGCAGCGTGCGGACAGGACTGAACGCTGAAGCTTTCTTT. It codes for CSVRTGLNAEAFF. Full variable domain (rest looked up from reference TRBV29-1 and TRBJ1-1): SAVISQKPSRDICQRGTSLTIQCQVDSQVTMMFWYRQQPGQSLTLIATANQGSEATYESGFVIDKFPISRPNLTFSTLTVSNMSPEDSSIYLCSVRTGLNAEAFFGQGTRLTVV.

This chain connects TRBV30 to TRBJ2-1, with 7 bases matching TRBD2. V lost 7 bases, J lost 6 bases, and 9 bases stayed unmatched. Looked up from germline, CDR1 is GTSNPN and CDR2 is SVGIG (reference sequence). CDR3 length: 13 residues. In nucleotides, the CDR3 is TGTGCCTATACCGGGGGGTACGGCAATGAGCAGTTCTTC. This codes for CAYTGGYGNEQFF.

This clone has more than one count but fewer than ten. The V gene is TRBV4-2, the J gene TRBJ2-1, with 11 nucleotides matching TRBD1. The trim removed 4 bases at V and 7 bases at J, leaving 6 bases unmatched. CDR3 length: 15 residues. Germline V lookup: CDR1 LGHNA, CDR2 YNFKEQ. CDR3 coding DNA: TGTGCCAGCAGCCTAGGGACAGGGGGACATAATGAGCAGTTCTTC. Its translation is CASSLGTGGHNEQFF.

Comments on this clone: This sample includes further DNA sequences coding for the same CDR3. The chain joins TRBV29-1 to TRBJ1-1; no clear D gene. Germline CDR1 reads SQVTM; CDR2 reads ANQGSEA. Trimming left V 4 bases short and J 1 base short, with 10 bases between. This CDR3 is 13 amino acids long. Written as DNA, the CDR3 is TGCAGCGTTGTAGGGCGGGGGAACACTGAAGCTTTCTTT. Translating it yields CSVVGRGNTEAFF.

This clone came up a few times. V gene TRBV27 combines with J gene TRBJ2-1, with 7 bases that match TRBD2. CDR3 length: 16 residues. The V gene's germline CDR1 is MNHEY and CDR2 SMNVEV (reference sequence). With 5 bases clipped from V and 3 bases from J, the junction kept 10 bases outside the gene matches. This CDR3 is CASSPLGEGRYNEQFF. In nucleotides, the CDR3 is TGTGCCAGCAGTCCTTTGGGGGAGGGCCGCTACAATGAGCAGTTCTTC.

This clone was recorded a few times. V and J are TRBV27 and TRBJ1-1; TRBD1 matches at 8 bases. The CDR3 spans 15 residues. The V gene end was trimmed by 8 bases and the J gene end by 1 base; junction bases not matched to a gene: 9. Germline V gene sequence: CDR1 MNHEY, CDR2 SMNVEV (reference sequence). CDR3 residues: CASGYSGGWNTEAFF. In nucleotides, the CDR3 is TGTGCCAGCGGGTATTCAGGGGGCTGGAACACTGAAGCTTTCTTT.

The CDR3 DNA reads as TGTGCCAGCAGTACATACAGGGATGCGGCAGATACGCAGTATTTT. It is translated as CASSTYRDAADTQYF. This chain connects TRBV27 to TRBJ2-3; the D gene is possibly TRBD1 (6 bases). The CDR3 length is 15 residues. The germline CDR1 and CDR2 sequences are MNHEY and SMNVEV (reference sequence). V was shortened by 5 bases and J by 4 bases, with 16 bases between the two germline ends.

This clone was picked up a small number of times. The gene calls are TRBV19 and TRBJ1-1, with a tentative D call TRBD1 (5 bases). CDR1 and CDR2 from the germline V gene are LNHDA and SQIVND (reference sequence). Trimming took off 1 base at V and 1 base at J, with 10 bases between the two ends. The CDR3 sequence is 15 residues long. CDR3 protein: CASSIAGGTNTEAFF. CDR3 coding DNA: TGTGCCAGTAGTATAGCCGGGGGAACGAACACTGAAGCTTTCTTT.

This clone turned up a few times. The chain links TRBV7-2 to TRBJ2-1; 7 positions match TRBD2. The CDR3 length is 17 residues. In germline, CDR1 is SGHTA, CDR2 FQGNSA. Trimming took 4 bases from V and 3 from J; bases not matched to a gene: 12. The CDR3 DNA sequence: TGTGCCAGCAGCTCACCCGTCGGTGCGGGGGTCTACAATGAGCAGTTCTTC. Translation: CASSSPVGAGVYNEQFF.